Listed below are T cell receptor beta chains from one sample, sequenced in a study of T cell changes during pregnancy in multiple sclerosis. Using immunoSEQ multiplex PCR, the repertoire was profiled, and TCRdb retains in-frame clones only, with some absent. Of under 70,000 clones listed, under 95% are singletons. Sequences were derived from CD4+ T cells from peripheral blood mononuclear cells, sampled after pregnancy. The origin of the receptors is a female donor in good health, enrolled as a control in a pregnancy study. The CDR3 runs from the conserved cysteine through the conserved F or W. The D gene is left open where the match is weak. Expanded clones are given a class, and other clones once, few, many or no size at all.

j_call clone_size d_call v_call cdr3_aa cdr3_nt
TRBJ1-1 once . TRBV5-1 CASSLLGEGDTEAFF TGCGCCAGCAGCTTGTTAGGGGAAGGGGATACTGAAGCTTTCTTT
TRBJ1-1 . TRBD1 TRBV5-6 CASSIGQDSTEAFF TGTGCCAGCAGTATTGGACAGGACAGCACTGAAGCTTTCTTT
TRBJ2-3 . TRBD1 TRBV7-9 CASSTGGADTQYF TGTGCCAGCAGTACAGGGGGCGCGGATACGCAGTATTTT
TRBJ1-2 . . TRBV18 CASSPFRGGANYGYTF TGTGCCAGCTCACCCTTTCGAGGGGGAGCTAACTATGGCTACACCTTC
TRBJ1-2 . . TRBV6-6 CASSRTGQLANYGYTF TGTGCCAGCAGCCGGACCGGACAGTTAGCTAACTATGGCTACACCTTC
TRBJ2-2 . TRBD1 TRBV9 CASSLQGAGNTGELFF TGTGCCAGCAGCCTTCAGGGGGCGGGGAACACCGGGGAGCTGTTTTTT
TRBJ2-5 . . TRBV7-6 CASSSATPRETQYF TGTGCCAGCAGCTCCGCTACGCCGAGAGAGACCCAGTACTTC
TRBJ2-7 . TRBD2 TRBV30 CAWSDFGGGHDYEQYF TGTGCCTGGAGTGACTTTGGCGGGGGGCACGACTACGAGCAGTACTTC
TRBJ2-3 . TRBD1 TRBV4-3 CASSQEYRGLGTDTQYF TGCGCCAGCAGCCAAGAATACAGGGGGTTAGGGACAGATACGCAGTATTTT
TRBJ1-5 . . TRBV5-1 CASSLRGEGNQPQHF TGCGCCAGCAGCTTGAGGGGTGAGGGCAATCAGCCCCAGCATTTT
TRBJ1-2 . . TRBV6-5 CASSYSAGGGYTF TGTGCCAGCAGTTACTCCGCGGGTGGCGGCTACACCTTC
TRBJ2-7 . TRBD2 TRBV19 CASSIELAGVNSYEQYF TGTGCCAGTAGTATAGAGCTAGCGGGGGTAAATTCCTACGAGCAGTACTTC
TRBJ2-3 . TRBD1 TRBV19 CASTRTGGSLTDTQYF TGTGCCAGTACTCGGACAGGGGGTTCCCTCACAGATACGCAGTATTTT
TRBJ2-3 . . TRBV9 CASSVSLGADTQYF TGTGCCAGCAGCGTTTCTCTAGGGGCAGATACGCAGTATTTT
TRBJ2-5 . . TRBV15 CATSNSHTQYF TGTGCCACCAGCAACTCCCACACCCAGTACTTC
TRBJ1-1 . . TRBV14 CASSQELSTEAFF TGTGCCAGCAGCCAAGAGTTGTCTACTGAAGCTTTCTTT
TRBJ1-5 few . TRBV19 CASTVQINQPQHF TGTGCCAGTACAGTCCAGATTAATCAGCCCCAGCATTTT
TRBJ1-1 . TRBD1 TRBV9 CASSAGTGEANTEAFF TGTGCCAGCAGCGCCGGGACAGGGGAGGCTAACACTGAAGCTTTCTTT
TRBJ1-6 . . TRBV7-2 CASRTESSYNSPLHF TGTGCCAGCAGGACGGAGAGCTCCTATAATTCACCCCTCCACTTT
TRBJ2-2 . . TRBV7-3 CASSLTMRGGVTGELFF TGTGCCAGCAGCTTAACTATGCGAGGAGGGGTCACCGGGGAGCTGTTTTTT
TRBJ1-4 . . TRBV27 CASSPHRTTNEKLFF TGTGCCAGCAGTCCTCACAGGACAACTAATGAAAAACTGTTTTTT
TRBJ2-1 . TRBD2 TRBV5-1 CASRLSSGGLVNEQFF TGCGCCAGCCGACTATCTAGCGGGGGGTTGGTGAATGAGCAGTTCTTC
TRBJ1-1 few TRBD1 TRBV29-1 CSVTRTGGNTEAFF TGCAGCGTTACCCGGACAGGAGGGAACACTGAAGCTTTCTTT
TRBJ2-1 . TRBD2 TRBV19 CASSIQRGAGDEQFF TGTGCCAGTAGTATTCAGCGGGGGGCCGGGGATGAGCAGTTCTTC
TRBJ2-1 . TRBD2 TRBV6-4 CASSDSAGSNEQFF TGTGCCAGCAGTGACTCAGCGGGGTCCAATGAGCAGTTCTTC
TRBJ1-1 . . TRBV12-5 CASAPVAMGEDAFF TGTGCTAGTGCCCCCGTCGCGATGGGGGAGGATGCTTTCTTT
TRBJ1-2 once . TRBV30 CAWSATHQGSYGYTF TGTGCCTGGAGTGCCACCCACCAGGGTAGCTATGGCTACACCTTC
TRBJ2-5 once . TRBV11-3 CASGGATQETQYF TGTGCCAGCGGGGGGGCGACCCAAGAGACCCAGTACTTC
TRBJ2-3 once . TRBV5-1 CASSLSSSGSTDTQYF TGCGCCAGCAGCTTGAGCAGTAGCGGAAGCACAGATACGCAGTATTTT
TRBJ1-1 . TRBD1 TRBV7-2 CASSRDRDTEAFF TGTGCCAGCAGCCGGGACAGGGACACTGAAGCTTTCTTT
TRBJ1-2 . . TRBV11-1 CASSLMTAGGYTF TGTGCCAGCAGCTTAATGACGGCAGGCGGCTACACCTTC
TRBJ1-2 . TRBD1 TRBV5-5 CASSAGQNYGYTF TGTGCCAGCAGCGCGGGACAGAACTATGGCTACACCTTC
TRBJ1-1 . . TRBV19 CASRETVNTEAFF TGTGCCAGTAGGGAGACAGTGAACACTGAAGCTTTCTTT
TRBJ1-2 . TRBD1 TRBV4-3 CASSHLDRGSYTF TGCGCCAGCAGCCACCTGGACAGGGGTAGCTACACCTTC
TRBJ2-2 . . TRBV2 CASSESRQHTGELFF TGTGCCAGCAGTGAATCTAGGCAGCACACCGGGGAGCTGTTTTTT
TRBJ2-4 . TRBD1 TRBV30 CAWGGQVVQYF TGTGCCTGGGGCGGACAGGTCGTTCAGTACTTC
TRBJ1-3 few . TRBV5-1 CASSLGGSSGNTIYF TGCGCCAGCAGCTTGGGCGGCAGCTCTGGAAACACCATATATTTT
TRBJ1-5 . TRBD1 TRBV5-1 CASSLGQGTQPQHF TGCGCCAGCAGCTTGGGACAGGGGACGCAGCCCCAGCATTTT
TRBJ1-5 once TRBD1 TRBV7-8 CASSRDRTTFWNQPQHF TGTGCCAGCAGCCGGGACAGGACGACCTTTTGGAATCAGCCCCAGCATTTT
TRBJ2-1 . TRBD2 TRBV6-1 CASSEQSGGHNEQFF TGTGCCAGCAGTGAACAAAGCGGGGGGCACAATGAGCAGTTCTTC
TRBJ1-5 once TRBD1 TRBV7-8 CASSSGQGSNQPQHF TGTGCCAGCAGCTCAGGACAGGGCAGCAATCAGCCCCAGCATTTT
TRBJ1-5 . . TRBV7-2 CASSYRGNQPQHF TGTGCCAGCAGTTACAGGGGCAATCAGCCCCAGCATTTT
TRBJ2-5 once TRBD2 TRBV5-5 CASSWGGEETQYF TGTGCCAGCAGCTGGGGGGGGGAAGAGACCCAGTACTTC
TRBJ2-7 few . TRBV19 CASSLFFRVSYEQYF TGTGCCAGTAGTCTCTTTTTTCGGGTTTCCTACGAGCAGTACTTC
TRBJ1-4 . . TRBV25-1 CASSDRRGNEKLFF TGTGCCAGCAGTGACAGGAGGGGTAATGAAAAACTGTTTTTT
TRBJ2-7 . . TRBV7-2 CASSPTRVDLWEQYF TGTGCCAGCAGCCCAACCAGGGTAGATCTTTGGGAGCAGTACTTC
TRBJ1-6 . . TRBV19 CASSIDSYQNSPLHF TGTGCCAGTAGTATAGACAGTTACCAAAATTCACCCCTCCACTTT
TRBJ1-1 . TRBD1 TRBV7-3 CASSLDRANTEAFF TGTGCCAGCAGCTTAGACAGGGCTAACACTGAAGCTTTCTTT
TRBJ1-1 . TRBD1 TRBV27 CASRGQGGGEAFF TGTGCCAGCAGGGGACAGGGGGGCGGTGAAGCTTTCTTT
TRBJ1-2 . . TRBV29-1 CSVVQGDYGYTF TGCAGCGTTGTACAGGGTGACTATGGCTACACCTTC
TRBJ2-2 once TRBD2 TRBV7-3 CASSLGLPSGGTGELFF TGTGCCAGCAGCTTAGGGTTACCTAGCGGGGGCACCGGGGAGCTGTTTTTT
TRBJ2-7 . TRBD2 TRBV19 CASSIATSGVYEQYF TGTGCCAGTAGTATAGCCACTAGCGGGGTTTACGAGCAGTACTTC
TRBJ1-1 . . TRBV5-1 CASNNQGYTEAFF TGCGCCAGCAACAATCAGGGGTACACTGAAGCTTTCTTT
TRBJ2-7 . TRBD1 TRBV19 CASSIAPGQGSYEQYF TGTGCCAGTAGTATAGCCCCCGGACAGGGCTCCTACGAGCAGTACTTC
TRBJ2-5 . . TRBV18 CASSPPPGITQETQYF TGTGCCAGCTCACCACCCCCCGGGATAACCCAAGAGACCCAGTACTTC